This T cell receptor beta chain appears in the sequencing data of a study of blood T cells in healthy people across ages. There are a few counts of this clonotype. Its antigen is not identified. Regarding the study as a whole: Per-million-T-cell TCR beta diversity fell roughly linearly with age.

Combining a sample-barcoded 5' primer with a J-beta primer mix, a second PCR ran for about 7 to 11 cycles. TCRdb re-analysed the 5' RACE reads in MiXCR, keeping a single row per CDR3 protein. This sample has about 680,000 distinct CDR3 sequences; over 45% occur once, and the top ten carry approximately 32%. The TCR comes from a woman aged 60-75 years in good health. The material sequenced was blood.

The CDR3 protein is CASVGYYNEQFF. DNA for the CDR3: TGTGCCAGCGTTGGCTACTACAATGAGCAGTTCTTC. The rearrangement uses TRBV6-2 or TRBV6-3 and TRBJ2-1; D uncertain. The length of the CDR3 is 12 residues. Germline lookup yields CDR1 MNHEY and CDR2 SVGEGT. V dropped 8 bases and J dropped 3 bases, with 8 bases sitting between them.